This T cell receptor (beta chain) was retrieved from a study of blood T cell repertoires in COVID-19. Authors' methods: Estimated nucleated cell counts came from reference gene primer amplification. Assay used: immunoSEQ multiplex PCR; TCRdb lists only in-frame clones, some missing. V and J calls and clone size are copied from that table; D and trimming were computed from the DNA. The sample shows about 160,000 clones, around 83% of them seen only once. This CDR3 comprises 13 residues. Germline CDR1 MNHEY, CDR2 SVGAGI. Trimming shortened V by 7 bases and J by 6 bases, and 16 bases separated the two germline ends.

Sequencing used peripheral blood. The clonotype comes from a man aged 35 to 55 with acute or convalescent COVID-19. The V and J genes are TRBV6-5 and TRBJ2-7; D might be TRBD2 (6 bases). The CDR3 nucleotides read TGTGCCAGCACCCGACTAGGAGAAGGCGAGCAGTACTTC. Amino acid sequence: CASTRLGEGEQYF.